These 31 T cell receptor beta chains originate from one sample sequenced in a study of blood T cell repertoires in COVID-19. Produced via immunoSEQ multiplex PCR; TCRdb's table is partial and in-frame only. Counted here are tens of thousands of clones, about nine tenths occurring once; the ten biggest clones make up approximately 2.5%. Input material: peripheral blood. The receptor set was obtained from a human donor in a cohort sampled during active COVID-19.

The chain links TRBV6-2 or TRBV6-3 to TRBJ2-2, with D tentatively TRBD2 (5 bases). CDR1 and CDR2 from the germline V gene are MNHEY and SVGEGT. The CDR3 has 15 amino acids. With 6 bases removed from V and 6 bases from J, the gap between germline ends came to 17 bases. CDR3 sequence (DNA): TGTGCCAGCAGCTCAACCCAAAGGAGGCCCGGGGAGCTGTTTTTT. Its translation: CASSSTQRRPGELFF.

V gene TRBV3-1 (or the pseudogene TRBV3-2) combines with J gene TRBJ2-5; 15 bases match TRBD2. The ends lost 4 bases at V and 2 bases at J; junction bases unmatched: 5. This CDR3 region has 17 residues. CDR1 and CDR2 (germline): LGHDT, YNNKEL (reference sequence). The CDR3 protein is CASSPGTSGGPQETQYF. Written as DNA, the CDR3 is TGTGCCAGCAGCCCCGGGACTAGCGGGGGGCCTCAAGAGACCCAGTACTTC.

The CDR3 region is CATNPGTPNTGELFF. CDR3 nucleotide sequence: TGTGCCACGAATCCCGGGACTCCCAACACCGGGGAGCTGTTTTTT. The chain is built from TRBV28 and TRBJ2-2, with D possibly TRBD2 on 6 matching bases. In germline, CDR1 is MDHEN, CDR2 SYDVKM. This CDR3 comprises 15 residues. Trimming shortened V by 10 bases and J by 2 bases, and 17 bases separated the two germline ends.

This clone was seen only a few times. The V call is TRBV14, the J call TRBJ2-7; D is unclear. The CDR3 contains 12 residues. CDR1 is SGHDN, CDR2 FVKESK, per germline. Trimming shortened V by 0 bases and J by 12 bases, and 12 bases separated the two germline ends. This CDR3 reads CASSQDLRTRYF. The CDR3 nucleotides read TGTGCCAGCAGCCAAGATCTGAGAACCCGGTACTTC.

The genes are TRBV9 and TRBJ2-5; D possibly corresponds to TRBD2 (5 bases). Germline assignment: CDR1 SGDLS and CDR2 YYNGEE. The CDR3 is made up of 14 amino acids. With 0 bases removed from V and 5 bases from J, the gap between germline ends came to 11 bases. The CDR3 loop is CASSVGRASETQYF. The CDR3 region has the DNA TGTGCCAGCAGCGTAGGGCGGGCCAGCGAGACCCAGTACTTC.

The chain recombines TRBV7-9 with TRBJ2-2; TRBD1 matches 10 bases. The CDR3 consists of 16 residues. CDR1 is SEHNR and CDR2 is FQNEAQ in the germline V gene (reference sequence). With 5 bases clipped from V and 4 bases from J, the junction kept 7 bases outside the gene matches. Here the CDR3 reads CASSNPGQGITGELFF. The CDR3 DNA is TGTGCCAGCAGCAACCCGGGACAGGGGATCACCGGGGAGCTGTTTTTT.

The V call is TRBV5-1, the J call TRBJ1-1; D possibly corresponds to TRBD1 (6 bases). This CDR3 is built from 15 residues. The germline V and J ends were trimmed by 3 bases and 4 bases, with 16 bases remaining between them. The germline V gene encodes CDR1 SGHRS and CDR2 YFSETQ. In DNA, the CDR3 is TGCGCCAGCAGCTCATTACAGGGAGCCTCCACTGAAGCTTTCTTT. Translation gives CASSSLQGASTEAFF.

This rearrangement joins TRBV6-2 or TRBV6-3 to TRBJ1-1; D uncertain. This CDR3 has 12 residues. The V end was cut by 4 bases, the J end by 5 bases, with 8 bases between. CDR1 MNHEY and CDR2 SVGEGT come from the germline V gene. CDR3 protein: CASSFMETEAFF. CDR3 nucleotides: TGTGCCAGCAGTTTCATGGAGACTGAAGCTTTCTTT.

The rearrangement uses TRBV6-5 and TRBJ2-1; 9 bases are a match to TRBD2. CDR1 and CDR2 from the germline V gene are MNHEY and SVGAGI. The V segment lost 7 bases and the J segment 3 bases; nucleotides outside the gene matches: 4. The CDR3 runs to 14 residues. This CDR3 reads CASKELAGYNEQFF. The CDR3 DNA follows: TGTGCCAGCAAGGAACTAGCGGGCTACAATGAGCAGTTCTTC.

The rearrangement uses TRBV6-1 and TRBJ2-1; 10 positions match TRBD1. CDR3 size: 15 residues. The V segment lost 1 base and the J segment 3 bases; nucleotides outside the gene matches: 0. CDR1 is MNHNS, CDR2 SASEGT, per germline. In DNA form, the CDR3 reads TGTGCCAGCAGTGAAGGGACAGGGGGCTACAATGAGCAGTTCTTC. Translation: CASSEGTGGYNEQFF.

The chain is built from TRBV12-3 or TRBV12-4 and TRBJ2-5; D perhaps matches TRBD2 (5 bases). The V end lost 5 bases, the J end lost 5 bases, and 12 bases lay between the germline ends. The CDR3 runs 13 residues. DNA of the CDR3: TGTGCCAGCAGTCGGGATTTCTCTGAGACCCAGTACTTC. This sequence encodes CASSRDFSETQYF.

This clone was seen more than once but under ten times. The rearrangement links TRBV5-4 to TRBJ1-2; 7 positions match TRBD1. The CDR3 is made up of 14 amino acids. J lost 4 bases, V lost 0 bases, and 3 bases had no gene match. Germline assignment: CDR1 SGHNT and CDR2 YYREEE (reference sequence). The CDR3 region has the DNA TGTGCCAGCAGCTTGGGGGCAGGGGGCTATGGCTACACCTTC. This sequence encodes CASSLGAGGYGYTF.

The genes are TRBV18 and TRBJ2-3; 13 bases line up with TRBD2. J lost 0 bases, V lost 3 bases, and 6 bases had no gene match. The CDR3 covers 18 residues. CDR1 and CDR2 (germline): KGHSH, LQKENI. The CDR3 sequence is CASSPGLAGSFSTDTQYF. The CDR3 DNA reads TGTGCCAGCTCACCGGGACTAGCGGGGAGCTTCAGCACAGATACGCAGTATTTT.

The chain employs TRBV11-3 and TRBJ1-6; 10 positions agree with TRBD1. Germline V gene lookup returns CDR1 SGHNT and CDR2 YENEEA. V dropped 5 bases and J dropped 7; count of bases not matched to a gene: 11. This CDR3 is 17 amino acids long. CDR3 bases: TGTGCCAGCAGCCCTCGACAGGGGGCCGTGGGAAATTCACCCCTCCACTTT. Amino acid sequence: CASSPRQGAVGNSPLHF. Full variable domain (missing parts from reference TRBV11-3 and TRBJ1-6): EAGVVQSPRYKIIEKKQPVAFWCNPISGHNTLYWYLQNLGQGPELLIRYENEEAVDDSQLPKDRFSAERLKGVDSTLKIQPAELGDSAVYLCASSPRQGAVGNSPLHFGNGTRLTVT.

The rearrangement links TRBV19 to TRBJ2-3; no reliable D call. This CDR3 comprises 16 residues. V lost 9 bases, J lost 9 bases, and 28 bases lay in between. The germline gives CDR1 LNHDA, CDR2 SQIVND (reference sequence). This CDR3 reads CASLASRVPTGETQYF. CDR3 sequence (DNA): TGTGCCAGCCTGGCATCCCGGGTCCCAACCGGTGAGACGCAGTATTTT.

The chain recombines TRBV24-1 with TRBJ2-3; D might be TRBD2 (7 bases). Trimming stripped 1 base from V and 5 bases from J, with 18 bases between. The CDR3 consists of 17 residues. Germline V gene sequence: CDR1 KGHDR, CDR2 SFDVKD. The CDR3 DNA sequence: TGTGCCACCAGTGATTTCAAGAGCGGGACACGGGGAGATACGCAGTATTTT. Residues: CATSDFKSGTRGDTQYF.

The chain uses TRBV7-2 and TRBJ2-3, with 7 bases matching TRBD1. Trimming cost V 3 bases and J 3 bases; bases outside gene matches: 9. Germline assignment: CDR1 SGHTA and CDR2 FQGNSA. The CDR3 has 16 amino acids. The CDR3 DNA reads TGTGCCAGCAGCTTCCCACGACAGGGTGGGACAGATACGCAGTATTTT. Protein: CASSFPRQGGTDTQYF.

Comment on this clone: The sample holds other DNA sequences that translate to the same CDR3. The gene calls are TRBV5-1 and TRBJ1-5, with D perhaps TRBD1 (5 bases). The length of the CDR3 is 14 residues. The V end lost 0 bases, the J end lost 6 bases, and 10 bases lay between the germline ends. Germline CDR1 reads SGHRS; CDR2 reads YFSETQ. CDR3 bases: TGCGCCAGCAGCTTGGGGGGCGAAGGTCAGCCCCAGCATTTT. Translating it yields CASSLGGEGQPQHF.

This sequence joins TRBV5-1 and TRBJ2-2; 10 bases align to TRBD2. Germline V gene lookup returns CDR1 SGHRS and CDR2 YFSETQ. V shed 4 bases, J shed 2 bases, and the junction held 5 bases outside the gene matches. The CDR3 sequence is 16 residues long. The CDR3 region is CASSRTSGTNTGELFF. As DNA, the CDR3 is TGCGCCAGCAGCCGGACTAGCGGAACTAACACCGGGGAGCTGTTTTTT.

The chain recombines TRBV4-2 with TRBJ2-7, with no clear D. This CDR3 is 16 amino acids long. The germline V gene has CDR1 LGHNA and CDR2 YNFKEQ. Trimming pared 1 base from V and 0 bases from J, leaving 13 bases between. The CDR3 DNA is TGTGCCAGCAGCCAAGTTCCAGCGCCAAGCTCCTACGAGCAGTACTTC. Translation: CASSQVPAPSSYEQYF.

The chain joins TRBV28 to TRBJ1-5, with D possibly TRBD1 on 6 matching bases. The CDR3 runs 14 residues. Trimming left V 6 bases short and J 3 bases short, with 12 bases between. Germline values: CDR1 MDHEN, CDR2 SYDVKM. The CDR3 loop reads CASSGGQVNQPQHF. The CDR3 nucleotides are TGTGCCAGCAGCGGGGGGCAGGTCAATCAGCCCCAGCATTTT.

The chain uses TRBV7-2 and TRBJ1-5; 7 bases agree with TRBD1. CDR1 is SGHTA and CDR2 is FQGNSA in the germline V gene. The junction had 4 bases not matched to a gene; V was cut back by 4 bases and J by 4 bases. The CDR3 sequence is 14 residues long. CDR3 in amino acids: CASSSSGGNQPQHF. The CDR3, as DNA: TGTGCCAGCAGCTCCTCAGGGGGGAATCAGCCCCAGCATTTT.

This rearrangement joins TRBV29-1 to TRBJ2-3; 13 positions match TRBD2. The CDR3 covers 16 residues. Germline loops: CDR1 SQVTM, CDR2 ANQGSEA. V dropped 3 bases and J dropped 2; count of bases not matched to a gene: 5. This CDR3 is CSVDGLAGAYTDTQYF. The CDR3 nucleotides read TGCAGCGTTGACGGACTAGCGGGAGCGTACACAGATACGCAGTATTTT.

This clone occurred a few times. This chain links TRBV5-6 with TRBJ2-3; 8 bases fit TRBD2. With V trimmed by 0 bases and J by 4 bases, 13 bases remained unmatched. The CDR3 has 18 residues. Germline values: CDR1 SGHDT, CDR2 YYEEEE. In nucleotides, the CDR3 is TGTGCCAGCAGCTTGGAGTTGCGGGGGGCCGGGGAGCCAGATACGCAGTATTTT. Translating it yields CASSLELRGAGEPDTQYF. Drawing the rest from reference TRBV5-6 and TRBJ2-3, the complete variable domain is DAGVTQSPTHLIKTRGQQVTLRCSPKSGHDTVSWYQQALGQGPQFIFQYYEEEERQRGNFPDRFSGHQFPNYSSELNVNALLLGDSALYLCASSLELRGAGEPDTQYFGPGTRLTVL.

V gene TRBV6-6 combines with J gene TRBJ1-1; TRBD1 matches 9 bases. Germline CDR1 MNHNY, CDR2 SVGAGI (reference sequence). J lost 10 bases, V lost 6 bases, and 3 bases had no gene match. The CDR3 consists of 11 residues. This CDR3 reads CASSPQGAAFF. The CDR3 nucleotides are TGTGCCAGCAGCCCACAGGGGGCAGCTTTCTTT.

V and J are TRBV11-2 and TRBJ1-1; D remains unclear. Trimming left V 3 bases short and J 1 base short, with 6 bases between. The CDR3 contains 13 residues. In germline, CDR1 is SGHAT, CDR2 FQNNGV. CDR3 coding DNA: TGTGCCAGCAGCTTTAACAGGAACACTGAAGCTTTCTTT. Encoded protein: CASSFNRNTEAFF.

The rearrangement links TRBV21-1 to TRBJ1-3. TRBV21-1 corresponds to a pseudogene. The CDR3 extends over 15 amino acids. The CDR3 nucleotides read TGTGCCAGCAGCAATCAGGACTCGTTGGGGAACACCATATATTTT. It specifies CASSNQDSLGNTIYF.

In this sample, this clone turned up a few times. The J gene is TRBJ1-2, the V gene TRBV7-9, with 7 bases aligning to TRBD1. V dropped 7 bases and J dropped 7; count of bases not matched to a gene: 12. Germline CDR1 is SEHNR and CDR2 is FQNEAQ (reference sequence). The CDR3 consists of 14 residues. The CDR3 nucleotides read TGTGCCAGCACCCTCCGTGACAGGGACGTTGGCTACACCTTC. It encodes CASTLRDRDVGYTF.

This CDR3 reads CASSQDWGETNYGYTF. The CDR3 nucleotides read TGCGCCAGCAGCCAAGATTGGGGAGAAACTAACTATGGCTACACCTTC. The chain recombines TRBV4-3 with TRBJ1-2; D ambiguous. With 0 bases removed from V and 0 bases from J, the gap between germline ends came to 11 bases. CDR3 length: 16 residues. Germline V lookup: CDR1 LGHNA, CDR2 YSLEER.

This chain links TRBV3-1 (or the pseudogene TRBV3-2) with TRBJ2-5; 7 bases align to TRBD2. Germline V lookup: CDR1 LGHDT, CDR2 YNNKEL (reference sequence). This CDR3 region has 16 residues. V lost 4 bases and J lost 5; bases outside the gene matches: 13. DNA of the CDR3: TGTGCCAGCAGCCCTCGGGCGGGAGTCCCGGGTGAGACCCAGTACTTC. Amino acids: CASSPRAGVPGETQYF.

The chain employs TRBV7-2 and TRBJ2-2; 7 positions match TRBD2. The CDR3 runs 14 residues. V was pared by 4 bases and J by 7 bases, with 6 bases of the junction left unmatched. Looked up from germline, CDR1 is SGHTA and CDR2 is FQGNSA. For the CDR3, the DNA is TGTGCCAGCAGCTCCGGACTAGTCGACGGGGAGCTGTTTTTT. This gives the protein CASSSGLVDGELFF.